The subject of this entry is one T cell receptor (beta chain). The antigen remains undetermined. The sample belongs to a study of cytomegalovirus exposure and HLA in healthy donors. Regarding the study as a whole: Later genetic work tied a missense DCLRE1C variant to beta-chain V and J trimming. Accounts indicate the classifier identified cytomegalovirus status with strong specificity and sensitivity. Many donors carried some public TCRs, although rarity characterized most TCR sequences. HLA-A and HLA-B allele assignments for most subjects were reportedly predicted accurately using TCR beta sequences.

PCR amplification relied on 60 Vbeta primers (plus 13 Jbeta primers). Assay used: immunoSEQ multiplex PCR; TCRdb lists only in-frame clones, some missing. The sample has 75,000 to 100,000 clones; 70% to 80% are singletons. Germline trimming cut 0 bases from V and 2 bases from J; bases unmatched to any gene: 10. The CDR3 loop spans 18 amino acids. The germline V gene has CDR1 SGDLS and CDR2 YYNGEE. The genes are TRBV9 and TRBJ2-1, with 8 positions matching TRBD1. The specimen sequenced was PBMCs. The clonotype originates from a man aged 18 to 30 in good health and CMV-seropositive. CDR3 DNA sequence: TGTGCCAGCAGCGTAGTAGGAACAGGGGGTTCGGCCTACAATGAGCAGTTCTTC. Translating it yields CASSVVGTGGSAYNEQFF.